This T cell receptor (beta chain) was found in a study of cytomegalovirus exposure and HLA in healthy donors. Vbeta (60) and Jbeta (13) primers were used in the PCR. Repertoires were generated with immunoSEQ multiplex PCR, while TCRdb's copy carries only in-frame clones and drops some. The sample gives about 200,000 clones, roughly four fifths of which show up once; approximately 1.5% is in the top ten. This TCR was recovered from a woman under 30 in good health and CMV-seronegative. What was sequenced was PBMCs.

The CDR3 is CAISATDKAFF. Written as DNA, the CDR3 is TGTGCCATCAGTGCGACAGATAAGGCTTTCTTT. This chain links TRBV10-3 with TRBJ1-1; weak D call: TRBD1 (5 bases). CDR1 is ENHRY and CDR2 is SYGVKD in the germline V gene. The CDR3 runs to 11 residues. The ends were cut back, 4 bases at V and 11 bases at J, with 11 bases in the middle.